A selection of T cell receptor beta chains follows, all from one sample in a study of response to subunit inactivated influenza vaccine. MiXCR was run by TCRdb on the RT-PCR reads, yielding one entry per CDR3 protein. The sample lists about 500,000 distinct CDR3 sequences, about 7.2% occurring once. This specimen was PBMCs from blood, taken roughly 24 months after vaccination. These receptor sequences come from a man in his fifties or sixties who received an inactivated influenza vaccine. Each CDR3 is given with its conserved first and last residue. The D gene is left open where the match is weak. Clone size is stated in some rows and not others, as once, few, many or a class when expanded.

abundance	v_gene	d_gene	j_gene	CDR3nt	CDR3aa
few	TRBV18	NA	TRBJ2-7	TGTGCCAGCTCACCTGACAGGTTCGCCTACGAGCAGTACTTC	CASSPDRFAYEQYF
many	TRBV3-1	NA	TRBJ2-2	TGTGCCAGCAGCCAGCCAGGGAGGACCGGGGAGCTGTTTTTT	CASSQPGRTGELFF
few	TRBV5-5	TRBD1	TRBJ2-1	TGTGCCAGCAGCCTGGACAGGGGAAAAGAGCAGTTCTTC	CASSLDRGKEQFF
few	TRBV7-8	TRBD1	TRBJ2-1	TGTGCCAGCAACGTACCGGGACAGGGGGCTAATGAGCAGTTCTTC	CASNVPGQGANEQFF
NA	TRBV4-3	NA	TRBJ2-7	TGCGCCAGCAGCCAAACGCTCGACAGGAACCCCTACGAGCAGTACTTC	CASSQTLDRNPYEQYF
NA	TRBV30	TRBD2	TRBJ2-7	TGTGCCTGGGTCCGAGCGGGGGGGTACGAGCAGTACTTC	CAWVRAGGYEQYF
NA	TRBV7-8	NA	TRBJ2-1	TGTGCCAGCAGCTTAGGTCTGACAGGAAACAATGAGCAGTTCTTC	CASSLGLTGNNEQFF
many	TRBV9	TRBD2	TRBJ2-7	TGTGCCAGCAGCGCGACTAGCGGAGGGTACGAGCAGTACTTC	CASSATSGGYEQYF
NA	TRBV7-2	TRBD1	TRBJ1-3	TGTGCCAGCAGCTCAACCGGGACAGCTGGAAACACCATATATTTT	CASSSTGTAGNTIYF
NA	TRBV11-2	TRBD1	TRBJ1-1	TGTGCCAGCAGTGCGACGAGACAGGGGGCCGACACTGAAGCTTTCTTT	CASSATRQGADTEAFF
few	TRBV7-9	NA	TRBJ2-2	TGTGCCAGCAGCTGGCAGGGTGCCGGGGAGCTGTTTTTT	CASSWQGAGELFF
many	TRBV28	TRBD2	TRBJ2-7	TGTGCCAGCAGTTTATCGGGAGGCAATGGCGAGCAGTACTTC	CASSLSGGNGEQYF
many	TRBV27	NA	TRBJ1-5	TGTGCCAGCAGTTTATCGATACCTATGTATAGCAATCAGCCCCAGCATTTT	CASSLSIPMYSNQPQHF
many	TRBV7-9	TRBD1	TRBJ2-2	TGTGCCAGCAGCCTGGACAGGCACACCGGGGAGCTGTTTTTT	CASSLDRHTGELFF
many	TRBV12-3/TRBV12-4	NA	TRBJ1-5	TGTGCCAGCAGTTATCCGGGTCAGCCCCAGCATTTT	CASSYPGQPQHF
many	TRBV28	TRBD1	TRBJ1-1	TGTGCCAGCAGCTTGACAGGGGCCTCCACTGAAGCTTTCTTT	CASSLTGASTEAFF
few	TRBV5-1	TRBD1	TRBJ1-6	TGCGCCAGCAGGCCCCATCCGGGACAGGCGTCAAGCTCCTATAATTCACCCCTCCACTTT	CASRPHPGQASSSYNSPLHF
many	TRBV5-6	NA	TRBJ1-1	TGTGCCAGCAGCACCCGACAGGTCTTAAGAACTGAAGCTTTCTTT	CASSTRQVLRTEAFF
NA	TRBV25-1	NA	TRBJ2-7	TGTGCCAGCAGTGAATCGGGGGCGAAGGACGAGCAGTACTTC	CASSESGAKDEQYF
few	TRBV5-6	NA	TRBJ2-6	TGTGCCAGCAGCCCCGGGAGGGGGCCTGGGGCCAACGTCCTGACTTTC	CASSPGRGPGANVLTF
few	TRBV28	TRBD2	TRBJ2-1	TGTGCCAGCAGTTTAGTTGGTAGCGGGAGGGTCGATGAGCAGTTCTTC	CASSLVGSGRVDEQFF
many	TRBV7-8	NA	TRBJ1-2	TGTGCCAGCAGCGGGCAGGGGTACTATGGCTACACCTTC	CASSGQGYYGYTF
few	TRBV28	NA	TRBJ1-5	TGTGCCAGCAGTTCAATGAAAGGCTCTTGGTACCAGCCCCAGCATTTT	CASSSMKGSWYQPQHF
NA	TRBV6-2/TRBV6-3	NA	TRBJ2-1	TGTGCCAGCAGTTACTCTAGGGAAGAGCAGTTCTTC	CASSYSREEQFF
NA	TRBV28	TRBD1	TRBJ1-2	TGTGCCAGCAGACGGGACAGACTATCGGGCTACACCTTC	CASRRDRLSGYTF
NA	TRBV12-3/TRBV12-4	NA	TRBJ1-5	TGTGCCAGCAGTTTGGGGGCGAGTAGCAATCACCCCCAGCATTTT	CASSLGASSNHPQHF
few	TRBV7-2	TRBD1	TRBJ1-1	TGTGCCAGCAGCTCGGGGACAGGGGGGAGGACTGAAGCTTTCTTT	CASSSGTGGRTEAFF
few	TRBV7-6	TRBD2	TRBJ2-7	TGTGCCAGCAGCGTGGGGACTAGCGGGGAAAACTACGAGCAGTACTTC	CASSVGTSGENYEQYF
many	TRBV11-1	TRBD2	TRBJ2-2	TGTGCCAGCAGCTCCCCCGAGGGAGCGGGGGGGAACACCGGGGAGCTGTTTTTT	CASSSPEGAGGNTGELFF
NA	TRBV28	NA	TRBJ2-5	TGTGCCAGCAGTTTAACCGACGGCTTTTGGGCCCAGTACTTC	CASSLTDGFWAQYF
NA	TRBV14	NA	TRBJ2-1	TGTGCCAGCAGCCGAAGCAGGGGGGCGCGAGGTAATGAGCAGTTCTTC	CASSRSRGARGNEQFF
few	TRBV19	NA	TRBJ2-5	TGTGCCAGTAGTTCCGGCAGTCGGACACTACAAGAGACCCAGTACTTC	CASSSGSRTLQETQYF
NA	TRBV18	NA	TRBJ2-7	TGTGCCAGCTCACCACCATGGGGGCGAAGCTCCTACGAGCAGTACTTC	CASSPPWGRSSYEQYF
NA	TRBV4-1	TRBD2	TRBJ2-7	TGCGCCAGCAGCCAAGAGATTAGCGGGTGGGGCCATTACGAGCAGTACTTC	CASSQEISGWGHYEQYF
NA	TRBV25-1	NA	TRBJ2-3	TGTGCCAGCGGTCCGGGACATCCCACAGATACGCAGTATTTT	CASGPGHPTDTQYF
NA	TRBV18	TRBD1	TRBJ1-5	TGTGCCAGCTCACCACAGGGACAGGGCAATCAGCCCCAGCATTTT	CASSPQGQGNQPQHF
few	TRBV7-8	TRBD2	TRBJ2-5	TGTGCCAGCAGCTCCATAGCGGGAGGGCCGAAGACCCAGTACTTC	CASSSIAGGPKTQYF
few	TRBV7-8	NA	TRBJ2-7	TGTGCCAGCAGCGAAATTGACTTC	CASSEIDF
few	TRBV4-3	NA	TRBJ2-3	TGCGCCAGCAGCCCCAGGGTCGGTGGCACAGATACGCAGTATTTT	CASSPRVGGTDTQYF
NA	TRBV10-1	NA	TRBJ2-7	TGCGCCACCCCCCCTCCAGGGACCAGCTACGAGCAGTACTTC	CATPPPGTSYEQYF
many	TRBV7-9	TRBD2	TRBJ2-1	TGTGCCAGCAGCTTAGCCCTAGCGGAGTACAATGAGCAGTTCTTC	CASSLALAEYNEQFF
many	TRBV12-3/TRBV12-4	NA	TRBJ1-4	TGTGCCAGCAGTTTGGGCCTCCCGGGGGAAAAACTGTTTTTT	CASSLGLPGEKLFF
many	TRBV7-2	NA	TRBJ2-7	TGTGCCAGCAGCTTAGAACGGCGGTACGAGCAGTACTTC	CASSLERRYEQYF
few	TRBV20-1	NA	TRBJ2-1	TGCAGTGCACCCCCAGTGGAGGCGAATTACAATGAGCAGTTCTTC	CSAPPVEANYNEQFF
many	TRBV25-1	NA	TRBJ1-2	TGTGCCAGCAGAGAGACAGGCAAGAACTATGGCTACACCTTC	CASRETGKNYGYTF
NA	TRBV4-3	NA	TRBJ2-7	TGCGCCAGCAGCCAAGTGAGGGGGAGCGAGCAGTACTTC	CASSQVRGSEQYF
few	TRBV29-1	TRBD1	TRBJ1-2	TGCAGCGTAGCTAATACAGGGGAGGACTATGGCTACACCTTC	CSVANTGEDYGYTF
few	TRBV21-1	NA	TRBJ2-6	TGTGCCAGCGACGTGCCGGGACAGGGGGAGGCAGTCTCTGGGGCCAACGTCCTGACTTTC	CASDVPGQGEAVSGANVLTF
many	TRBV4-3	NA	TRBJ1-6	TGCGCCAGCAGCCAAGGGACTTTTTCACCCCTCCACTTT	CASSQGTFSPLHF
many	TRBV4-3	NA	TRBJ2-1	TGCGCCAGCAGCCAAGCGAGGGGGGGCCTTAATGAGCAGTTCTTC	CASSQARGGLNEQFF
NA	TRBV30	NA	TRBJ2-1	TGTGCCTGGATTGGTTCGGGAGTCAGTGAGCAGTTCTTC	CAWIGSGVSEQFF
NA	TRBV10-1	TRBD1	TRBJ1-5	TGCGCCAGCCTGGACAGGGATGGCAATCAGCCCCAGCATTTT	CASLDRDGNQPQHF
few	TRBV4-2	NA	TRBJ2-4	TGTGCCAGCAGCCAAGACAGGGGTCCCAAAAACATTCAGTACTTC	CASSQDRGPKNIQYF